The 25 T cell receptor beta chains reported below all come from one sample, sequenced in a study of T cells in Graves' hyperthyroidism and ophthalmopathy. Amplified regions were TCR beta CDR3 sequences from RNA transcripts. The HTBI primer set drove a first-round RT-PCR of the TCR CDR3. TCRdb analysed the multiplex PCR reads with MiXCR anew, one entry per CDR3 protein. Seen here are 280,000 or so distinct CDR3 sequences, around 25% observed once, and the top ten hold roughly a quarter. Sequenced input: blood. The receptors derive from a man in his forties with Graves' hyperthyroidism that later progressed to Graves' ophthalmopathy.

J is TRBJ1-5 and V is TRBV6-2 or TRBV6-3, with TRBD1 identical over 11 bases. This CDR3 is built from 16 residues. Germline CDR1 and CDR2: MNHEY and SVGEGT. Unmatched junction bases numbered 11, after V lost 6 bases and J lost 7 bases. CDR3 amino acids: CASSLPGQGVSQPQHF. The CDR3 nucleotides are TGTGCCAGCAGCCTACCGGGACAGGGGGTATCCCAGCCCCAGCATTTT.

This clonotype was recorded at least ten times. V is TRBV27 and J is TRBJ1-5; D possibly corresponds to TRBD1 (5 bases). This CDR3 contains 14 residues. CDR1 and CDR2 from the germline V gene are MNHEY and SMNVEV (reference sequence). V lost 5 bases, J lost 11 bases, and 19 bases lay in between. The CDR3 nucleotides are TGTGCCAGCAGTCCTACTTTGACAGTACTAGCCCAGCATTTT. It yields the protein CASSPTLTVLAQHF.

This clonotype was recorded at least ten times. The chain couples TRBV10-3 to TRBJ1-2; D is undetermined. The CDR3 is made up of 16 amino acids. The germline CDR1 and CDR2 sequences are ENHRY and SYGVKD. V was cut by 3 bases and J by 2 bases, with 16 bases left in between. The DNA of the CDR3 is TGTGCCATCAGTGAACGGCAGGTTCTTTCAAACTATGGCTACACCTTC. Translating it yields CAISERQVLSNYGYTF.

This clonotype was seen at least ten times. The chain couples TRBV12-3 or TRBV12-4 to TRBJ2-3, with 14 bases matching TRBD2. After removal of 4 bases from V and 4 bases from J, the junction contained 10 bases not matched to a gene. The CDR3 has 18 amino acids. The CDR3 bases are TGTGCCAGCAGTTCCAATCCCGGGACTAGCGGGAGAGCAGATACGCAGTATTTT. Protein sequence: CASSSNPGTSGRADTQYF.

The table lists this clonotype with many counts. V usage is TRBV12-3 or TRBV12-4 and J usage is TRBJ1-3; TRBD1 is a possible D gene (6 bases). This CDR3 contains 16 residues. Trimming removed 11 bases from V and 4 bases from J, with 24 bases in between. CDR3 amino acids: CACTQFRGSVGNTIYF. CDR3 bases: TGTGCCTGCACTCAGTTCAGGGGATCCGTCGGAAACACCATATATTTT.

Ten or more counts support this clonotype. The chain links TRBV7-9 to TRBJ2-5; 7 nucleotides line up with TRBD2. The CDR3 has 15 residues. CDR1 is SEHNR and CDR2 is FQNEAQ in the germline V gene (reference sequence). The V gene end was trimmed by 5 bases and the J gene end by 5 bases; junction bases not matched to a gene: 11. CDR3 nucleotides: TGTGCCAGCAGCGCGAGCGGTGCGGGAGAGGAGACCCAGTACTTC. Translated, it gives CASSASGAGEETQYF.

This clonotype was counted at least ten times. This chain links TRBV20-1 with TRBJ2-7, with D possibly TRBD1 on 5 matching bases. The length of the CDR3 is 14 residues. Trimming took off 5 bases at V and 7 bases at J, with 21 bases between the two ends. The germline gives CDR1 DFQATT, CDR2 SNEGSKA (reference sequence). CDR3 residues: CSAFVAGRQGEQYF. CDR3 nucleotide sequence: TGCAGTGCTTTCGTTGCAGGGCGCCAGGGTGAGCAGTACTTC.

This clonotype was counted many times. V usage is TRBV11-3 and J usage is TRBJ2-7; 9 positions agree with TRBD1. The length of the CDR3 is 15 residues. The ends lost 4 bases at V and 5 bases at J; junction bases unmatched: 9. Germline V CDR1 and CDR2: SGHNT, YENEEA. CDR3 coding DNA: TGTGCCAGCAGCTCCACCGGGACAGGGATCGACGAGCAGTACTTC. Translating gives CASSSTGTGIDEQYF.

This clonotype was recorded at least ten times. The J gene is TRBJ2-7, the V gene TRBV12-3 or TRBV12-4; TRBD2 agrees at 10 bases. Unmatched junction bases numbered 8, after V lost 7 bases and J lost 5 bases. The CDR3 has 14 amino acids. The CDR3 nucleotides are TGTGCCAGCAAACAAGTAGCGGGAGGTGACGAGCAGTACTTC. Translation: CASKQVAGGDEQYF.

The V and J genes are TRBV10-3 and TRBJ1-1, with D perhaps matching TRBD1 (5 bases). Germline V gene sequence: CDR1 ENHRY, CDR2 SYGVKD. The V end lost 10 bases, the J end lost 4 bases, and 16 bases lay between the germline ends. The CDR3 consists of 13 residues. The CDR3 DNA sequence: TGTGCCACCACTGGGGGGAGGGGCACTGAAGCTTTCTTT. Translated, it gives CATTGGRGTEAFF.

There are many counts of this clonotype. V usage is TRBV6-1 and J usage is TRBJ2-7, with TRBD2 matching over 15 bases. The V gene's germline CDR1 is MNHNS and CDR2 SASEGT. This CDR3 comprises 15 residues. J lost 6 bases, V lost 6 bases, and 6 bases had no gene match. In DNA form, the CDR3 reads TGTGCCAGCAGCGTAGGACTAGCGGGAGGGCTCGAGCAGTACTTC. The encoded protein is CASSVGLAGGLEQYF.

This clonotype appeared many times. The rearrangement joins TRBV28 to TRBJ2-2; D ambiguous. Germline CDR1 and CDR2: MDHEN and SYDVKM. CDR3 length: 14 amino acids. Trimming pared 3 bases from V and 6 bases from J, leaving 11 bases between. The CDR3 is CASSFLEASGELFF. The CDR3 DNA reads TGTGCCAGCAGTTTCTTAGAGGCCTCCGGGGAGCTGTTTTTT.

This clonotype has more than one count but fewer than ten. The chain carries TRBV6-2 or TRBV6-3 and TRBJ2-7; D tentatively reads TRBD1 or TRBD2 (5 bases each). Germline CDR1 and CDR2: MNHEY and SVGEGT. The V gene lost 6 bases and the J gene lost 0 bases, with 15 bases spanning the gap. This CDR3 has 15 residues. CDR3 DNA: TGTGCCAGCAGGACCCGGGACCCCAACTCCTACGAGCAGTACTTC. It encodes CASRTRDPNSYEQYF.

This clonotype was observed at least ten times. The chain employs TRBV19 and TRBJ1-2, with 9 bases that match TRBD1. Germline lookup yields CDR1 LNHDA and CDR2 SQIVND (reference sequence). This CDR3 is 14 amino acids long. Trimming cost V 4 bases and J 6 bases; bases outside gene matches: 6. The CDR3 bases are TGTGCCAGTAGTACGGGGACAGGGTGGAATGGCTACACCTTC. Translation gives CASSTGTGWNGYTF.

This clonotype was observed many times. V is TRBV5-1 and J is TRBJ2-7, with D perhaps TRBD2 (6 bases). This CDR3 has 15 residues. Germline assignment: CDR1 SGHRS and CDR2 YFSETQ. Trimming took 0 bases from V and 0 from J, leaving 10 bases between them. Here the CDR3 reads CASSLAAGISYEQYF. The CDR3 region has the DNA TGCGCCAGCAGCTTGGCTGCGGGAATCTCCTACGAGCAGTACTTC.

The CDR3 coding sequence is TGTGCCAGCAGCTGGACTAGCGGGAAAGGTAGTGAGACCCAGTACTTC. Encoded protein: CASSWTSGKGSETQYF. The V gene is TRBV7-2, the J gene TRBJ2-5; TRBD2 aligns across 12 bases. Germline-derived CDR1 and CDR2 are SGHTA and FQGNSA. The J segment lost 5 bases and the V segment lost 4 bases, leaving 8 bases of the junction unmatched. The CDR3 contains 16 residues.

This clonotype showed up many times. CDR3 in DNA: TGCGCCAGCAGATCACAGGGGGATTCTTACGAGCAGTACTTC. Translation gives CASRSQGDSYEQYF. The chain couples TRBV5-1 to TRBJ2-7; 8 bases line up with TRBD1. Germline V gene data show CDR1 as SGHRS and CDR2 as YFSETQ. After removal of 5 bases from V and 4 bases from J, the junction contained 8 bases not matched to a gene. The CDR3 totals 14 residues.

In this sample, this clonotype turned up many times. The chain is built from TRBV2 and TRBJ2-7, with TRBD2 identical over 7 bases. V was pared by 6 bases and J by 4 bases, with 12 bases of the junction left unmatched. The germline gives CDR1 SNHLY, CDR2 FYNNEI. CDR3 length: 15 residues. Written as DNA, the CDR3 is TGTGCCAGCAGCGCCTTAGCGGGTGCCTCGTACGAGCAGTACTTC. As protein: CASSALAGASYEQYF.

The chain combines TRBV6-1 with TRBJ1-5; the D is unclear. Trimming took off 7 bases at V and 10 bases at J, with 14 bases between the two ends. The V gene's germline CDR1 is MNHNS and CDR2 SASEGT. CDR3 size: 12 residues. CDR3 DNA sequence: TGTGCCAGCATTGGAGTGAGGGAACCCCAGCATTTT. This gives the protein CASIGVREPQHF.

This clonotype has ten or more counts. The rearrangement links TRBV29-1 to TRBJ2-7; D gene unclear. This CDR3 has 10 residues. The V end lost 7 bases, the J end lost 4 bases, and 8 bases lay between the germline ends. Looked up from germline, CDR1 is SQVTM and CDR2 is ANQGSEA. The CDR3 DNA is TGCAGCGCTATAATATACGAGCAGTACTTC. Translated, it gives CSAIIYEQYF.

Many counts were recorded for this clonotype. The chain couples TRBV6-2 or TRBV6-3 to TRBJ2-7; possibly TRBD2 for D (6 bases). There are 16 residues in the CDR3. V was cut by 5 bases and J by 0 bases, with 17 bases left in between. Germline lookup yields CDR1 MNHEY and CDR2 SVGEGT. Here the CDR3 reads CASSGGLADSSYEQYF. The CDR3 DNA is TGTGCCAGCAGTGGGGGTTTAGCGGATTCCTCCTACGAGCAGTACTTC.

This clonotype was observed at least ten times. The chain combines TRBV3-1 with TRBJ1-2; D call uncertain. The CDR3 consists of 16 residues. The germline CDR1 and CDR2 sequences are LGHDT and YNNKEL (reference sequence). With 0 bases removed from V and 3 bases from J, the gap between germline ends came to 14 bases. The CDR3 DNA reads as TGTGCCAGCAGCCAAGATTGGGTACCTGGGGACTATGGCTACACCTTC. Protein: CASSQDWVPGDYGYTF.

CDR3 coding DNA: TGTGCCACCGATGACATCTTCCCTAATCAGCCCCAGCATTTT. It yields the protein CATDDIFPNQPQHF. The chain joins TRBV6-1 to TRBJ1-5, with D hard to call. Trimming took 10 bases from V and 4 from J, leaving 17 bases between them. Germline V gene sequence: CDR1 MNHNS, CDR2 SASEGT. The CDR3 length is 14 residues.

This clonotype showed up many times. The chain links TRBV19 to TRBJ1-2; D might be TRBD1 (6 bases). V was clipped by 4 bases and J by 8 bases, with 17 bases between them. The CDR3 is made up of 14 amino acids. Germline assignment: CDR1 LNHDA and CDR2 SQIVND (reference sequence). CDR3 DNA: TGTGCCAGTAGTACTCGGGACAAACCTTGGGGCTACACCTTC. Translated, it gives CASSTRDKPWGYTF.

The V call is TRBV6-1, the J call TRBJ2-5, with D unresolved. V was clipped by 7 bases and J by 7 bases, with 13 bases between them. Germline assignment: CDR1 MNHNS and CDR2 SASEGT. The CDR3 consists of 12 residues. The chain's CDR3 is CASTATIGTQYF. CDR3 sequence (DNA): TGTGCCAGCACCGCTACGATCGGGACCCAGTACTTC.